This paragraph reports one T cell receptor (beta chain). In TCRdb, the RT-PCR reads were re-called with MiXCR into one record per CDR3 protein. The table lists hundreds of thousands of distinct CDR3 sequences, under 9% of them singletons. The germline V gene has CDR1 SEHNR and CDR2 FQNEAQ (reference sequence). V shed 2 bases and J shed 0 bases, with 13 bases lying between them. There are 16 residues in the CDR3. This sample was taken from a study of response to subunit inactivated influenza vaccine. The chain joins TRBV7-9 to TRBJ1-2; D uncertain. The starting material was PBMCs from blood, obtained roughly 24 months after vaccination. This sequence was found in a man between 50 and 69 years old who received an inactivated influenza vaccine. The CDR3 DNA reads TGTGCCAGCAGCTTAACTAACAGTCCCACTAACTATGGCTACACCTTC. This codes for CASSLTNSPTNYGYTF.